This TCR beta chain was obtained from a study of OX40 agonist ivuxolimab in advanced cancers. TCRdb keeps only in-frame clones here, not all; method: immunoSEQ multiplex PCR. Of about 45,000 clones listed, 75% to 85% were seen once; the top ten hold over 9.5%. The CDR3 has 16 residues. CDR1 is MGHDK, CDR2 SYGVNS, per germline. V dropped 6 bases and J dropped 3; count of bases not matched to a gene: 14. This sequence was found in an adult with an advanced solid tumor such as melanoma, head and neck, liver or kidney cancer. The chain recombines TRBV25-1 with TRBJ2-7; 7 positions agree with TRBD2. Material: CD4+ or CD8+ T cells sorted from blood, obtained in a trial of the OX40 agonist ivuxolimab. The CDR3 spells CASSPAGGSGVYEQYF. The CDR3 nucleotides read TGTGCCAGCAGCCCGGCTGGCGGGAGCGGAGTCTACGAGCAGTACTTC.